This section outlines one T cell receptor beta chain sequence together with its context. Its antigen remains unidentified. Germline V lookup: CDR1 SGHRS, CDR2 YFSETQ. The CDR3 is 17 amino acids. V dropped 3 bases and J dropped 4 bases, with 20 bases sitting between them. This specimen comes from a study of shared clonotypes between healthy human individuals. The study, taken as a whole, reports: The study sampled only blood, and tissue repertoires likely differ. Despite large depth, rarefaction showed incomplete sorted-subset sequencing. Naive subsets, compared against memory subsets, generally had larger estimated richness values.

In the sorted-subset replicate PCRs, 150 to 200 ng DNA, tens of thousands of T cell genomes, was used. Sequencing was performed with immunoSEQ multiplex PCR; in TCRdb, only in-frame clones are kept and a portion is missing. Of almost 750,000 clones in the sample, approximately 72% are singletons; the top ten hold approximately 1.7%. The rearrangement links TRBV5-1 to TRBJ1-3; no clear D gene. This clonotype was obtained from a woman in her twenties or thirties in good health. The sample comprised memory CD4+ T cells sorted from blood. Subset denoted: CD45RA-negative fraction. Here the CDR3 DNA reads TGCGCCAGCAGCTCGAAGCCGCACGATCGGGCAGGAAACACCATATATTTT. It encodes CASSSKPHDRAGNTIYF.